This T cell receptor (beta chain) was observed in a study of graft-versus-host responses after intestinal transplantation. Study outcomes and limitations: Early declines in HvG clones that occurred post-transplant were associated with peak circulating GvH clone levels.

Researchers sorted proliferating CFSE-low CD3+CD4+ and CD3+CD8+ responders once the reaction had finished. Trimming cost V 2 bases and J 8 bases, with 19 bases left between them. The CDR3 sequence is 16 residues long. The data were produced by immunoSEQ multiplex PCR, yet TCRdb's version contains in-frame clones alone and is incomplete. This sample has about 13,000 clones, with about 36% found just once. The gene calls are TRBV23-1 and TRBJ2-4; TRBD2 is a possible D gene (7 bases). TRBV23-1 is marked as an open reading frame, function uncertain. The clonotype comes from a human patient who received an intestinal transplant. The sequencing used alloreactive CD4+ T cells from a mixed lymphocyte reaction culture, collected before intestinal transplant. Subset here: CFSE-low proliferating T cells sorted from roughly 6-day pre-transplant mixed lymphocyte reaction (GvH or HvG direction). CDR3 sequence reads: CASSQGGGPNSYIQYF. As DNA, the CDR3 is TGCGCCAGCAGTCAAGGCGGGGGCCCCAACTCGTACATTCAGTACTTC.